Listed below are T cell receptor beta chains from one sample, sequenced in a study of shared clonotypes between healthy human individuals. Assay: immunoSEQ multiplex PCR; the TCRdb copy retains only in-frame clones and omits some. This table has about 580,000 clones, 98% appearing once. The source material was naive CD8+ T cells sorted from blood. Receptors originate from a man aged 25-40 years in good health. Both conserved end residues are part of each CDR3. A D gene is named only where the DNA matches it firmly. Clone size, where shown, is once, few, many, or a class for clones that have expanded.

TRBJ2-3 TRBV7-2 14 . . CASSQPPGADTQYF TGTGCCAGCAGCCAGCCCCCCGGGGCGGATACGCAGTATTTT
TRBJ2-1 TRBV9 13 . . CASSVAVNNEQFF TGTGCCAGCAGCGTAGCAGTCAACAATGAGCAGTTCTTC
TRBJ1-1 TRBV11-2 16 . . CASSLDFRVGNTEAFF TGTGCCAGCAGCTTAGACTTCAGGGTGGGCAACACTGAAGCTTTCTTT
TRBJ2-2 TRBV6-4 13 . . CASSEGPTGELFF TGTGCCAGCAGTGAAGGGCCCACCGGGGAGCTGTTTTTT
TRBJ1-5 TRBV6-1 13 . . CASSVSANQPQHF TGTGCCAGCAGTGTGTCGGCGAATCAGCCCCAGCATTTT
TRBJ2-5 TRBV5-1 13 . TRBD2 CASSQRERETQYF TGCGCCAGCAGCCAGCGGGAGAGGGAGACCCAGTACTTC
TRBJ1-1 TRBV18 13 . . CASSRVANTEAFF TGTGCCAGCTCACGGGTGGCGAACACTGAAGCTTTCTTT
TRBJ2-1 TRBV2 14 once TRBD2 CASSEETSGLEQFF TGTGCCAGCAGTGAAGAGACTAGCGGTCTTGAGCAGTTCTTC
TRBJ2-1 TRBV7-3 15 . . CASISGLCLYNEQFF TGTGCCAGCATTTCGGGACTTTGCCTCTACAATGAGCAGTTCTTC
TRBJ2-2 TRBV7-3 12 . . CASSLVSGELFF TGTGCCAGCAGCTTAGTCAGCGGGGAGCTGTTTTTT
TRBJ1-1 TRBV7-8 13 . . CASSLRGPTEAFF TGTGCCAGCAGCTTAAGGGGACCCACTGAAGCTTTCTTT
TRBJ1-5 TRBV4-3 14 . . CASSQDSRNQPQHF TGCGCCAGCAGCCAAGATAGTCGAAATCAGCCCCAGCATTTT
TRBJ2-7 TRBV7-9 15 . . CASSPRSGQNYEQYF TGTGCCAGCAGCCCTCGGTCGGGACAAAACTACGAGCAGTACTTC
TRBJ2-7 TRBV5-1 14 . . CASSLSKPSYEQYF TGCGCCAGCAGCTTGTCTAAACCGTCGTACGAGCAGTACTTC
TRBJ2-7 TRBV27 16 . . CASSLSSGESSYEQYF TGTGCCAGCAGTTTATCTTCCGGCGAGAGCTCCTACGAGCAGTACTTC
TRBJ2-2 TRBV11-3 13 . . CASSYRNTGELFF TGTGCCAGCAGCTACCGCAACACCGGGGAGCTGTTTTTT
TRBJ2-7 TRBV18 16 . . CASSPVGGSQPPEQYF TGTGCCAGCTCCCCGGTGGGGGGATCGCAGCCCCCCGAGCAGTACTTC
TRBJ1-5 TRBV15 15 . . CATSREGNSNQPQHF TGTGCCACCAGCAGAGAGGGGAATAGCAATCAGCCCCAGCATTTT
TRBJ2-7 TRBV11-3 15 . TRBD2 CASSLDSSGAYEQYF TGTGCCAGCAGCTTAGATTCTAGCGGAGCCTACGAGCAGTACTTC
TRBJ2-7 TRBV29-1 15 . TRBD2 CSVEKREGLDYEQYF TGCAGCGTTGAAAAGCGGGAGGGCCTCGACTACGAGCAGTACTTC
TRBJ2-7 TRBV4-1 13 . . CASSQAGPYEQYF TGCGCCAGCAGCCAAGCTGGACCCTACGAGCAGTACTTC
TRBJ1-1 TRBV4-1 17 . TRBD1 CASSHLDRGEMNTEAFF TGCGCCAGCAGCCACCTGGACAGGGGGGAAATGAACACTGAAGCTTTCTTT
TRBJ2-1 TRBV18 15 . . CASSPRPGEGNEQFF TGTGCCAGCTCACCACGGCCGGGCGAGGGGAATGAGCAGTTCTTC
TRBJ2-7 TRBV11-2 15 . . CASSFLLSPIYEQYF TGTGCCAGCAGCTTCTTACTCTCTCCCATCTACGAGCAGTACTTC
TRBJ2-2 TRBV27 19 . TRBD1 CASSLPDRMEVKDIGELFF TGTGCCAGCAGTTTACCGGACAGGATGGAGGTAAAAGACATCGGGGAGCTGTTTTTT
TRBJ1-2 TRBV7-9 18 . . CASSLATTPRGHLYGYTF TGTGCCAGCAGCTTAGCTACTACCCCCCGGGGCCACCTCTATGGCTACACCTTC
TRBJ1-5 TRBV30 14 once TRBD1 CAWSEGTGHQPQHF TGTGCCTGGAGTGAAGGGACAGGGCATCAGCCCCAGCATTTT
TRBJ2-7 TRBV11-2 14 . . CASSYGGGSYEQYF TGTGCCAGCAGCTACGGAGGAGGGTCCTACGAGCAGTACTTC
TRBJ2-1 TRBV4-1 13 . . CASTPSGGGEQFF TGCGCCAGCACCCCGTCGGGGGGCGGTGAGCAGTTCTTC